This T cell receptor (beta chain) was obtained from a study of response to subunit inactivated influenza vaccine. General study findings and limits: That few new T cells are recruited by each seasonal influenza vaccination was the authors' suggestion.

One entry per CDR3 protein, called by TCRdb with MiXCR from the RT-PCR reads. The sample shows hundreds of thousands of distinct CDR3 sequences, about 8% of them seen only once. There are 11 residues in the CDR3. Between the trimmed V and J ends, which lost 10 bases and 0 bases, there was a span of 6 bases. This clonotype came up many times. Its target is not known. The chain couples TRBV12-3 or TRBV12-4 to TRBJ1-1; no clear D. The TCR sequence derives from a man aged 50 to 69 who received an inactivated influenza vaccine. Sequencing used PBMCs from blood, obtained about 24 months after vaccination. CDR3 nucleotides: TGTGCCACCACAGTGAACACTGAAGCTTTCTTT. Translated, it gives CATTVNTEAFF.